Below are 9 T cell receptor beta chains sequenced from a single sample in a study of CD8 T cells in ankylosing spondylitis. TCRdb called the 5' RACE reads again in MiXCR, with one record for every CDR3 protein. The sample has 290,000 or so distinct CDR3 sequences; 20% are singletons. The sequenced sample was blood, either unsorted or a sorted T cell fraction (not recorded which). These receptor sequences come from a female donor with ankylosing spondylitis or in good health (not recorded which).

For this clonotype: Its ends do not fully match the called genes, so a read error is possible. The CDR3: CASSPHLRSGMWIF. The DNA for the CDR3 is TGTGCCAGCAGCCCCCACCTACGGAGCGGGATGTGGATCTTC. The chain recombines TRBV9 with TRBJ2-1, with 7 bases identical to TRBD2. Germline V gene sequence: CDR1 SGDLS, CDR2 YYNGEE. The CDR3 has 14 residues.

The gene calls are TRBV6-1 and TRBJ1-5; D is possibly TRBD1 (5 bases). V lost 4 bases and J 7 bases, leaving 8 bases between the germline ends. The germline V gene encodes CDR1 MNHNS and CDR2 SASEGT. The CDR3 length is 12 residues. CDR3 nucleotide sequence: TGTGCCAGCAGTGGGTGGGACCAGCCCCAGCATTTT. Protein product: CASSGWDQPQHF.

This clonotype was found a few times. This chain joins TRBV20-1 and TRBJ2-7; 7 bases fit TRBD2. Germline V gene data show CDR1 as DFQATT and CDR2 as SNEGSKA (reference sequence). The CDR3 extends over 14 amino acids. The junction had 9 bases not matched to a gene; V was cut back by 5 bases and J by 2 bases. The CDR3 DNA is TGCAGTGCTTGGGGACTACCGAAACCCTACGAGCAGTACTTC. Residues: CSAWGLPKPYEQYF.

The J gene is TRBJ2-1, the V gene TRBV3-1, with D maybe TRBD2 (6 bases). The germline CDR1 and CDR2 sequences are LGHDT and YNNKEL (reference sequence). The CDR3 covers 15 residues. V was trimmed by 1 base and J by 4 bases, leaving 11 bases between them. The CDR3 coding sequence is TGTGCCAGCAGCCAAGTTGGCGGGGTTTACAATGAGCAGTTCTTC. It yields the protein CASSQVGGVYNEQFF.

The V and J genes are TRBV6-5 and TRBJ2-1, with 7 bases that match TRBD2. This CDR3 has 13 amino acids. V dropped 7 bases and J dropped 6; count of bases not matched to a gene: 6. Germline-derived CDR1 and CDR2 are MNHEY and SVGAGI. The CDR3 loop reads CASMASGLNEQFF. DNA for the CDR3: TGTGCCAGCATGGCTAGCGGTCTCAATGAGCAGTTCTTC.

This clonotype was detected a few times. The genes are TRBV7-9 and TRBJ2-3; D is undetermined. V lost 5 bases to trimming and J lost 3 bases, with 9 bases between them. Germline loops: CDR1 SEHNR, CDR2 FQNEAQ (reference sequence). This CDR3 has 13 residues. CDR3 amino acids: CASSPSETDTQYF. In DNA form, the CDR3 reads TGTGCCAGCAGCCCTAGTGAGACAGATACGCAGTATTTT.

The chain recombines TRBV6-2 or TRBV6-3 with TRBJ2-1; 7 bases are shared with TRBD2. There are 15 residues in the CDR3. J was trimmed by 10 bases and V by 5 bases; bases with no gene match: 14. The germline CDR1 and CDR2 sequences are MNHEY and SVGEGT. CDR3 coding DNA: TGTGCCAGCAGTCGCGGGGTAGCGGGCCCGTTGGAGCAGTTCTTC. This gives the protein CASSRGVAGPLEQFF.

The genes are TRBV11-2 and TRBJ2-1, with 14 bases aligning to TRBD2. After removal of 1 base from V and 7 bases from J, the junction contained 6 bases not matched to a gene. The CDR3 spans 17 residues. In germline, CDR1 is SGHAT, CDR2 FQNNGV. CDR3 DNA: TGTGCCAGCAGCTTAGTAGGGACTAGCGGGAGAAGGAATGAGCAGTTCTTC. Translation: CASSLVGTSGRRNEQFF.

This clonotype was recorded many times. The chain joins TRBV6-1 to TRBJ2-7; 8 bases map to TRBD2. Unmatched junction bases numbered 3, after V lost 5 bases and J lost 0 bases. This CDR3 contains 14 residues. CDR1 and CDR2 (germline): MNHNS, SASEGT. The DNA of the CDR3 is TGTGCCAGCAGTCGCGGGAGGAGCTCCTACGAGCAGTACTTC. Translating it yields CASSRGRSSYEQYF.